This T cell receptor beta chain was recovered during a study of cytomegalovirus exposure and HLA in healthy donors. Findings and limits, study-wide: CMV serostatus was the only recorded immune exposure for donors. Later work showed greater clonal expansion in HLA-associated TCR beta chains than in equally common others.

13 Jbeta primers and 60 Vbeta primers were used for the PCR. This table comes from immunoSEQ multiplex PCR, and its TCRdb copy is limited to in-frame clones, with some not included. The profile shows about 120,000 clones, 81% of them singletons. This clone was counted a few times. Antigen specificity is unknown. Sample: PBMCs. This TCR was sampled from a man aged 35-49 years in good health and CMV-seronegative.

The chain's CDR3 is CASSLLQGGGATNEKLFF. The CDR3 nucleotides are TGTGCCAGCAGTTTACTCCAAGGGGGGGGTGCAACTAATGAAAAACTGTTTTTT. This chain uses TRBV28 with TRBJ1-4, with D tentatively TRBD1 (6 bases). V was pared by 2 bases and J by 0 bases, with 16 bases between. The V gene's germline CDR1 is MDHEN and CDR2 SYDVKM. The CDR3 runs 18 residues.